This T cell receptor beta chain was retrieved from a study of cytomegalovirus exposure and HLA in healthy donors. Comments on this clone: Its antigen is undetermined.

In the PCR, 60 Vbeta and 13 Jbeta primers were used. This table comes from immunoSEQ multiplex PCR, and its TCRdb copy is limited to in-frame clones, with some not included. The sample yields under 200,000 clones, about 80% seen once. V gave up 6 bases and J gave up 4 bases; unmatched junction bases: 8. CDR3 length: 15 residues. Per the germline V gene, CDR1 is MRHNA and CDR2 is SNTAGT. Study-wide results and limits: As a later analysis showed, a missense DCLRE1C variant was linked to trimming of TCR beta V- and J-genes. Researchers reported from a later analysis that most CMV-associated TCR beta chains appeared HLA-restricted. Follow-up analysis found HLA locus-dependent TCR association rates, highest for DRB1 and lowest for HLA-C.

Sequenced: PBMCs. The chain joins TRBV6-4 to TRBJ2-2; 7 bases are shared with TRBD1. This receptor was obtained from a man aged 50 to 60 in good health and CMV-seropositive. The CDR3 DNA sequence: TGTGCCAGCAGACTCGACAGGGCGGGCACCGGGGAGCTGTTTTTT. It specifies CASRLDRAGTGELFF.